This T cell receptor (beta chain) is drawn from a study of cytomegalovirus exposure and HLA in healthy donors. This PCR relied on a set of 60 Vbeta primers and 13 Jbeta primers. TCRdb keeps only in-frame clones here, not all; method: immunoSEQ multiplex PCR. The table records 120,000 or so clones, about 85% of them present only once. General observations from the study: Prior analysis indicated that the majority of TCR beta V segments exhibited productivity approximately 90% or approximately 30% of the time. An assumption of roughly uniform sequencing depth across donors underlay the presence/absence analyses.

CDR1 and CDR2 from the germline V gene are SEHNR and FQNEAQ (reference sequence). The CDR3 contains 12 residues. As to this clone: The antigen is not known. A read error may account for a junction end that differs from germline.

The TCR was taken from a young man in good health and CMV-seropositive. The V and J genes are TRBV7-9 and TRBJ1-5; no clear D. What was sequenced was PBMCs. The chain's CDR3 is CSSSRLNQPQHF. DNA for the CDR3: TGTTCCAGCAGCCGACTCAATCAGCCCCAGCATTTT.